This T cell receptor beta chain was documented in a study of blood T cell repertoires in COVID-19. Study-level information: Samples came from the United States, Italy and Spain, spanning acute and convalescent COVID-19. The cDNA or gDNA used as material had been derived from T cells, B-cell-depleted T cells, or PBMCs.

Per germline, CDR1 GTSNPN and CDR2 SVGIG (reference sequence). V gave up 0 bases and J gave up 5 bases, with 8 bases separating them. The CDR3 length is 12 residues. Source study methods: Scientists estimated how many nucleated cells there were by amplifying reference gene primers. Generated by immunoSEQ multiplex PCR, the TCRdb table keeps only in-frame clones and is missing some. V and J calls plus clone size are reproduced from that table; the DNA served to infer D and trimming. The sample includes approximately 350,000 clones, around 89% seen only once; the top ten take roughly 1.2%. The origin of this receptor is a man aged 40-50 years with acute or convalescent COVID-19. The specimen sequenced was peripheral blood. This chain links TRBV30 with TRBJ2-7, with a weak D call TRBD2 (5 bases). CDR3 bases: TGTGCCTGGAGTGTAACGGGGAACGAGCAGTACTTC. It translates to CAWSVTGNEQYF.